This T cell receptor (beta chain) originates from a study of blood T cell dynamics during melanoma immunotherapy. This clone was picked up one time. The time point denotes: week 3, after first cycle of checkpoint inhibitor. Patients with prior systemic cancer treatment, concomitant immunosuppressants, or other active malignancies were excluded. Clones were sequenced by immunoSEQ multiplex PCR, and TCRdb holds only the in-frame ones, with some missing. Of 6,000 to 8,500 clones listed, 85% to 90% are singletons. With V trimmed by 7 bases and J by 5 bases, 6 bases remained unmatched. Germline values: CDR1 KGHSH, CDR2 LQKENI. The CDR3 has 14 amino acids.

The source was blood, collected from a patient treated with checkpoint blockade. This sequence was found in a human donor with melanoma. The chain combines TRBV18 with TRBJ2-1; 9 nucleotides match TRBD1. CDR3 DNA sequence: TGTGCCAGCTTGGACGGGACAGGGAACAATGAGCAGTTCTTC. Protein product: CASLDGTGNNEQFF.